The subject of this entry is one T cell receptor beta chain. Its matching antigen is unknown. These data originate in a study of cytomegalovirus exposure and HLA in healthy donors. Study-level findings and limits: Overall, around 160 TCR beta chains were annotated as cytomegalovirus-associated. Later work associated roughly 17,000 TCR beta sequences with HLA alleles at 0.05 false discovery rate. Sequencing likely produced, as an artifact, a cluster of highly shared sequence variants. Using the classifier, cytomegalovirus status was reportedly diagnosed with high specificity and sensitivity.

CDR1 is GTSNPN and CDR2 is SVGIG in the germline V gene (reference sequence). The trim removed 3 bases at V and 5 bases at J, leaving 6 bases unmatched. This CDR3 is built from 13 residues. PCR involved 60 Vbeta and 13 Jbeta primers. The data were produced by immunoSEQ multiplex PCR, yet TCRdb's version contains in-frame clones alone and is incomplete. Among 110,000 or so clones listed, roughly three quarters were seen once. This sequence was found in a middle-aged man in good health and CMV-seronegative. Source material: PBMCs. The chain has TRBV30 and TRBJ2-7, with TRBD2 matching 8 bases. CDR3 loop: CAWRTSGTNEQYF. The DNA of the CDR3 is TGTGCCTGGAGAACTAGCGGCACCAACGAGCAGTACTTC.